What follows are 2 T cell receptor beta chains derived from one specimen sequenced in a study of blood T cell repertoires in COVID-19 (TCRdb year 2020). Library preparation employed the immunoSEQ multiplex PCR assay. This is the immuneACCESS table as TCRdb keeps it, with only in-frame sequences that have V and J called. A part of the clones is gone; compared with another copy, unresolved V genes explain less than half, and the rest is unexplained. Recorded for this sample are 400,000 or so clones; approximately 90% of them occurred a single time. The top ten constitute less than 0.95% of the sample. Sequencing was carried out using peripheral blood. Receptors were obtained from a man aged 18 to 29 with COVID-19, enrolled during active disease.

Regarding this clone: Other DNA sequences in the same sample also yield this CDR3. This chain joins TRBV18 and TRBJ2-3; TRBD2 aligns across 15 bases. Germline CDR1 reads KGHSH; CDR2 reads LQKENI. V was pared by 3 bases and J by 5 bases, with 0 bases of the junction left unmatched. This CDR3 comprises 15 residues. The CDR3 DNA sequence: TGTGCCAGCTCACCGGGACTAGCGGGAGGAGATACGCAGTATTTT. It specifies CASSPGLAGGDTQYF.

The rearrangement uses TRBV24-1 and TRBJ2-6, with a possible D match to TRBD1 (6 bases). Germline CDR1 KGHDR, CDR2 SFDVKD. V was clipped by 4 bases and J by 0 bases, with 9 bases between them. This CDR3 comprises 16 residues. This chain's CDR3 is CATSDGTNSGANVLTF. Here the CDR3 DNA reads TGTGCCACCAGTGACGGGACAAACTCTGGGGCCAACGTCCTGACTTTC.